This is a list of T cell receptor beta chains from one sample in a study of blood T cell repertoires in COVID-19. The repertoire was sequenced with immunoSEQ multiplex PCR; TCRdb's copy has only in-frame clones and lacks some. This sample has 390,000 or so clones, with more than 80% found just once. The sample consisted of peripheral blood. Receptor source: a woman under 40 with active or convalescent COVID-19. The CDR3 runs from the conserved cysteine through the conserved F or W. The order of the fields is V gene, D gene, clone size, J gene, CDR3 DNA, CDR3 protein. The D gene is left open where the match is weak. The size field is filled for only some rows; it gives once, few, many or a size class.

>TRBV7-2|NA|NA|TRBJ1-1
TGTGCCAGCAGCTTAGTCCCCGGGACACTCACTGAAGCTTTCTTT
CASSLVPGTLTEAFF
>TRBV6-1|TRBD2|NA|TRBJ2-2
TGTGCCAGCAGTGAATCCTTAGCGGGAGTTACCGGGGAGCTGTTTTTT
CASSESLAGVTGELFF
>TRBV2|NA|NA|TRBJ1-1
TGTGCCAGCAGTGGGGACCCGGGACTCGTGGGTGAAGCTTTCTTT
CASSGDPGLVGEAFF
>TRBV19|NA|NA|TRBJ1-1
TGTGCCAGTACCTACTCGTTCGGGGATACTGAAGCTTTCTTT
CASTYSFGDTEAFF
>TRBV6-5|NA|NA|TRBJ2-2
TGTGCCAGCAGGTCGAGTGACACCGGGGAGCTGTTTTTT
CASRSSDTGELFF
>TRBV5-1|TRBD2|NA|TRBJ2-2
TGCGCCAGCAGCTCTAGCGGGGGGGCCCGAACAAACACCGGGGAGCTGTTTTTT
CASSSSGGARTNTGELFF
>TRBV3-1/TRBV3-2|NA|NA|TRBJ2-1
TGTGCCAGCAGCTACCAGACTAGAGTGGGTGAGCAGTTCTTC
CASSYQTRVGEQFF
>TRBV2|TRBD2|NA|TRBJ2-7
TGTGCCAGCAGTTTCCTAGCGGGAGGATCCTACGAGCAGTACTTC
CASSFLAGGSYEQYF
>TRBV28|TRBD1|NA|TRBJ1-2
TGTGCCAGCAATTCAGGACAGGGCCGACCTAACTATGGCTACACCTTC
CASNSGQGRPNYGYTF
>TRBV5-6|TRBD1|NA|TRBJ1-1
TGTGCCAGCAGCCGAGACAGGGCGGCCACTGAAGCTTTCTTT
CASSRDRAATEAFF
>TRBV7-8|TRBD2|NA|TRBJ2-3
TGTGCCAGCAGCTTATACCCTAGCGGGGACACAGATACGCAGTATTTT
CASSLYPSGDTDTQYF
>TRBV15|NA|NA|TRBJ1-5
TGTGCCACCAGCAGAGATGCCGGAACAGGGCGTAATCAGCCCCAGCATTTT
CATSRDAGTGRNQPQHF
>TRBV6-5|NA|NA|TRBJ1-1
TGTGCCAGCAGATCAGGGGTGAGGTTGAACACTGAAGCTTTCTTT
CASRSGVRLNTEAFF
>TRBV6-5|TRBD1|NA|TRBJ1-2
TGTGCCAGCAGCCCGACAGGGATCTATGGCTACACCTTC
CASSPTGIYGYTF
>TRBV11-2|TRBD1|NA|TRBJ2-7
TGTGCCGATGGGACAGCTAGCTCCTACGAGCAGTACTTC
CADGTASSYEQYF
>TRBV4-1|NA|NA|TRBJ2-2
TGCGCCAGCCAAGAGGGGGGGTTGAGAGCCGGGGAGCTGTTTTTT
CASQEGGLRAGELFF
>TRBV4-1|NA|NA|TRBJ1-1
TGCGCCAGCAGCCAAGAGGGGACGGGGGCTGAAGCTTTCTTT
CASSQEGTGAEAFF
>TRBV7-9|TRBD1|few|TRBJ2-7
TGTGCCAGCGAAACTGGACAGGGGGCGCCAACCTACGAGCAGTACTTC
CASETGQGAPTYEQYF
>TRBV6-5|TRBD2|NA|TRBJ2-2
TGTGCCAGCACGGCTAGCGGAGACACCGGGGAGCTGTTTTTT
CASTASGDTGELFF
>TRBV7-9|NA|few|TRBJ2-7
TGTGCCAGCAATGGACAGAACTACGAGCAGTACTTC
CASNGQNYEQYF
>TRBV10-2|NA|NA|TRBJ1-5
TGCGCCAGCAGGACACAGGGTTCCAATCAGCCCCAGCATTTT
CASRTQGSNQPQHF
>TRBV6-5|TRBD2|NA|TRBJ2-7
TGTGCCAGCAGGGCGATAGCGGGAGCCTACGAGCAGTACTTC
CASRAIAGAYEQYF
>TRBV15|NA|NA|TRBJ1-6
TGTGCCACCAGCAGAGATCGGGGGACTTTTTCTTTCGGCGCCCTCCACTTT
CATSRDRGTFSFGALHF
>TRBV3-1/TRBV3-2|NA|NA|TRBJ1-4
TGTGCCAGCAGCCGATCGGACAGTGGGAATGAAAAACTGTTTTTT
CASSRSDSGNEKLFF
>TRBV5-1|TRBD1|NA|TRBJ1-2
TGCGCCAGCAGCAATCCGGGACAGGGATCCTATGGCTACACCTTC
CASSNPGQGSYGYTF
>TRBV6-5|NA|NA|TRBJ1-2
TGTGCCAGCAGGGGCATACAGGGAAGCTATGGCTACACCTTC
CASRGIQGSYGYTF
>TRBV6-6|NA|NA|TRBJ1-2
TGTGCCAGCAGTTACCGTCCAGGGGACTATGGCTACACCTTC
CASSYRPGDYGYTF
>TRBV20-1|TRBD2|NA|TRBJ2-1
TGCAGTGCTAGTTTGGCGGGAGGCTCCTACAATGAGCAGTTCTTC
CSASLAGGSYNEQFF
>TRBV29-1|NA|NA|TRBJ1-1
TGCAGCGTTGAAGGGGGGCAGGGCATCACTGAAGCTTTCTTT
CSVEGGQGITEAFF
>TRBV6-5|TRBD1|NA|TRBJ1-5
TGTGCCAGCAGCCGGGACAGGGGAAATCAGCCCCAGCATTTT
CASSRDRGNQPQHF
>TRBV2|NA|NA|TRBJ1-5
TGTGCCAGCAGTCTAGGAGGGAACAATCAGCCCCAGCATTTT
CASSLGGNNQPQHF
>TRBV19|NA|NA|TRBJ1-1
TGTGCCAGTACCTCGCAGGGCTCAACGGGTGAAGCTTTCTTT
CASTSQGSTGEAFF
>TRBV28|NA|NA|TRBJ1-4
TGTGCCAGCAGTTTCACGCAGCGGAGACTGTTTTTT
CASSFTQRRLFF
>TRBV7-9|NA|few|TRBJ1-1
TGTGCCAGCAGCAGGACAGCGATGAACACTGAAGCTTTCTTT
CASSRTAMNTEAFF
>TRBV3-1/TRBV3-2|TRBD1|NA|TRBJ1-2
TGTGCCAGCAGCCAAGTGGACAGGGGGCGAGTAGGCTACACCTTC
CASSQVDRGRVGYTF
>TRBV5-4|TRBD1|once|TRBJ1-1
TGTGCCAGCAGCCCGCTGACAGGGGGGAACACTGAAGCTTTCTTT
CASSPLTGGNTEAFF
>TRBV6-2/TRBV6-3|NA|NA|TRBJ2-5
TGTGCCAGCAGTTGGACTGGGAGGGAGACCCAGTACTTC
CASSWTGRETQYF
>TRBV15|NA|NA|TRBJ2-5
TGTGCCACCAGCCCGGTGTCACAAGAGACCCAGTACTTC
CATSPVSQETQYF
>TRBV5-4|TRBD1|NA|TRBJ1-1
TGTGCCAGCAGCAAAGGACAGGGAAGGGTAGACACTGAAGCTTTCTTT
CASSKGQGRVDTEAFF
>TRBV3-1/TRBV3-2|TRBD2|NA|TRBJ2-1
TGTGCCAGCAGCCAAGCTAGCGGGATACTCCTCAGCGGGAGGGGAAATGAGCAGTTCTTC
CASSQASGILLSGRGNEQFF
>TRBV30|TRBD1|NA|TRBJ1-2
TGTGCCTCAGAGCTAACCGGGACAGGGGGTTATGGCTACACCTTC
CASELTGTGGYGYTF
>TRBV18|NA|NA|TRBJ1-5
TGTGCCAGCTCACCGGGGGGGAATCAGCCCCAGCATTTT
CASSPGGNQPQHF
>TRBV6-1|NA|NA|TRBJ2-6
TGTGCCAGCAGTGAAGAATCGGTAACTGGGGCCAACGTCCTGACTTTC
CASSEESVTGANVLTF
>TRBV7-8|NA|NA|TRBJ1-2
TGTGCCAGCAGCTTAGCCGAGGCAGGGCCCTACTATGGCTACACCTTC
CASSLAEAGPYYGYTF
>TRBV5-1|TRBD1|NA|TRBJ2-7
TGCGCCAGCAGCCCGCGACAGGGGGTGTTCTACGAGCAGTACTTC
CASSPRQGVFYEQYF
>TRBV12-2|NA|NA|TRBJ2-3
TGTGCAAGTCGCTTAGGACCTAGCGGCCCCCGGAGGGATACGCAGTATTTT
CASRLGPSGPRRDTQYF
>TRBV10-3|NA|NA|TRBJ1-3
TGTGCCATCAGACCTCAGGGTTACTCTGGAAACACCATATATTTT
CAIRPQGYSGNTIYF
>TRBV19|NA|NA|TRBJ1-5
TGTGCCAGTAGCGCACAGGGCCCGGGGAGCAATCAGCCCCAGCATTTT
CASSAQGPGSNQPQHF
>TRBV10-2|NA|NA|TRBJ2-7
TGCGCCAGCAGGAGAGAACCACAGGGATACGAGCAGTACTTC
CASRREPQGYEQYF
>TRBV5-1|TRBD1|NA|TRBJ2-3
TGCGCCAGCAGCGCGGCTCCGGGACAGGGCTCAGATACGCAGTATTTT
CASSAAPGQGSDTQYF
>TRBV18|NA|once|TRBJ2-5
TGTGCCAGCTCAGTGGTTGCCTCCGAAGGGGCCCAGTACTTC
CASSVVASEGAQYF
>TRBV19|TRBD1|NA|TRBJ2-7
TGTGCCAGTAGTATCTCACAGGGGAAATCCTACGAGCAGTACTTC
CASSISQGKSYEQYF